The source of this T cell receptor beta chain is a study of OX40 agonist ivuxolimab in advanced cancers. Across the whole study: Across the patients, intravenous ivuxolimab was delivered every 2 weeks at 0.01 to 10 mg/kg. Prior therapy, whether anti-PD-1, anti-PD-L1 or anti-CTLA-4, was allowed, and approximately 37% had some. Three patients responded partially, comprising one with hepatocellular carcinoma and two with cutaneous melanoma.

Generated by immunoSEQ multiplex PCR, the TCRdb table keeps only in-frame clones and is missing some. The sample consists of about 59,000 clones, approximately 80% of them appearing once. Patients with autoimmune history or systemic immunosuppression were excluded. In this sample, this clone turned up once. Trimming took off 2 bases at V and 13 bases at J, with 15 bases between the two ends. Germline V gene lookup returns CDR1 MNHNS and CDR2 SASEGT. This CDR3 has 13 amino acids. This rearrangement joins TRBV6-1 to TRBJ2-1, with unresolved D. The sequences come from CD4+ or CD8+ T cells sorted from blood, collected in a trial of the OX40 agonist ivuxolimab. The receptor was isolated from an adult with an advanced solid tumor such as melanoma, head and neck, liver or kidney cancer. Here the CDR3 DNA reads TGTGCCAGCAGTGAATTAGTCCGAGGAGTCCAGTTCTTC. Its translation: CASSELVRGVQFF.